A single sample is the source of the 28 T cell receptor beta chains below, sequenced in a study of blood T cells in healthy people across ages (dated by TCRdb to the mid-2010s). The method behind the library was 5' RACE. The sample was run on an Illumina HiSeq 2500. A second 7 to 11 cycle PCR used a sample-barcoded 5' primer and a J-beta primer mix. TCRdb reprocessed the public reads (quality trimming at Q25 with fastp, clone calling with MiXCR) and kept in-frame beta chains. Rows merge per CDR3 protein into single entries with the most common DNA and genes. This sample has roughly 800,000 distinct CDR3 sequences in its table, and just under 25% of those were observed once. 3% to 4% of the sample belongs to the ten largest clones. These data also featured in a second study, about T cells of mothers and their children.

The source material was blood. These receptors were obtained from a boy under 18 in good health.

The chain combines TRBV14 with TRBJ2-5; TRBD2 matches 15 bases. The J call may be faulty, since TRBJ2-1 better matches the DNA end. Germline V gene lookup returns CDR1 SGHDN and CDR2 FVKESK. CDR3 length: 17 amino acids. CDR3 DNA: TGTGCCAGCAGCCACGGGACTAGCGGGAGGATCGGCGATGAGCAGTTCTTC. Protein sequence: CASSHGTSGRIGDEQFF.

The gene calls are TRBV5-1 and TRBJ1-1; no firm D call. The CDR3 totals 14 residues. V was shortened by 1 base and J by 3 bases, with 10 bases between the two germline ends. Germline V lookup: CDR1 SGHRS, CDR2 YFSETQ. CDR3: CASSLSGGDTEAFF. The CDR3 bases are TGCGCCAGCAGCTTGTCCGGCGGGGACACTGAAGCTTTCTTT.

The rearrangement joins TRBV28 to TRBJ2-3, with TRBD1 matching 7 bases. This CDR3 is 14 amino acids long. With V trimmed by 7 bases and J by 2 bases, 6 bases remained unmatched. Germline loops: CDR1 MDHEN, CDR2 SYDVKM. CDR3 in DNA: TGTGCCAGCAATGACAGGGAGTCCACAGATACGCAGTATTTT. Its translation is CASNDRESTDTQYF.

This clonotype was detected only a few times. The chain uses TRBV7-9 and TRBJ2-6; the D is unclear. CDR1 and CDR2 from the germline V gene are SEHNR and FQNEAQ (reference sequence). Trimming stripped 1 base from V and 0 bases from J, with 10 bases between. CDR3 length: 17 amino acids. The CDR3 sequence: CASSLVAGLSGANVLTF. The CDR3 bases are TGTGCCAGCAGCTTAGTGGCAGGTCTCTCTGGGGCCAACGTCCTGACTTTC.

This clonotype has a handful of counts. The V call is TRBV21-1, the J call TRBJ1-4; the listed D gene, TRBD1, was not tested against the DNA. TRBV21-1 is marked as a pseudogene. This CDR3 is built from 14 residues. CDR3 in DNA: TGTGCCAGCAGCACCCCCGCAACTAATGAAAAACTGTTTTTT. Translated: CASSTPATNEKLFF.

The chain couples TRBV29-1 to TRBJ1-1; possible D gene TRBD1, 6 bases. Trimming pared 4 bases from V and 8 bases from J, leaving 14 bases between. The CDR3 is 12 residues long. Germline V CDR1 and CDR2: SQVTM, ANQGSEA. CDR3 DNA: TGCAGCGTTGTCGGGGGGCGGGTAGAAGCTTTCTTT. This encodes CSVVGGRVEAFF.

In regard to this clonotype: The conserved phenylalanine or tryptophan normally closing the CDR3 is absent here, so this likely arose from a read error. The chain carries TRBV6-5 and TRBJ1-5; TRBD1 might be the D (6 bases). With 5 bases removed from V and 4 bases from J, the gap between germline ends came to 9 bases. Germline V gene lookup returns CDR1 MNHEY and CDR2 SVGAGI. This CDR3 region has 13 residues. The CDR3 reads CASSIQGNQPQHL. The DNA for the CDR3 is TGTGCCAGCAGTATACAGGGAAATCAGCCCCAGCATCTT.

This clonotype was detected a few times. The chain combines TRBV6-1 with TRBJ2-1, with 13 positions matching TRBD2. Per germline, CDR1 MNHNS and CDR2 SASEGT. V trimming: 4 bases; J trimming: 8 bases; junction bases outside the gene matches: 5. The CDR3 sequence is 15 residues long. As DNA, the CDR3 is TGTGCCAGCAGTGTACTAGCGGGGGGGCTTGATGAGCAGTTCTTC. Protein product: CASSVLAGGLDEQFF.

V is TRBV7-2 and J is TRBJ2-4; 12 bases map to TRBD2. V was pared by 5 bases and J by 5 bases, with 10 bases of the junction left unmatched. Germline CDR1 reads SGHTA; CDR2 reads FQGNSA. This CDR3 region has 17 residues. The CDR3 DNA follows: TGTGCCAGCAGCCCCTCGGCTAGCGGGGGGGCCCAAAACATTCAGTACTTC. Translating gives CASSPSASGGAQNIQYF.

This clonotype was observed a handful of times. The chain combines TRBV20-1 with TRBJ2-5, with D perhaps matching TRBD1 or TRBD2 (5 bases each). This CDR3 spans 16 amino acids. Germline CDR1 DFQATT, CDR2 SNEGSKA (reference sequence). V was cut by 6 bases and J by 2 bases, with 22 bases left in between. CDR3 residues: CSADDSTEGPQETQYF. Here the CDR3 DNA reads TGCAGTGCCGACGACAGTACTGAGGGGCCTCAAGAGACCCAGTACTTC.

The sample holds many counts of this clonotype. The chain employs TRBV28 and TRBJ2-5; the D gene is possibly TRBD1 (5 bases). V gave up 6 bases and J gave up 1 base, with 9 bases separating them. Germline CDR1 MDHEN, CDR2 SYDVKM. The CDR3 covers 13 residues. Here the CDR3 DNA reads TGTGCCAGCAGCCCCAGGGTCCAAGAGACCCAGTACTTC. Its translation: CASSPRVQETQYF.

The rearrangement joins TRBV20-1 to TRBJ2-7, with D possibly being TRBD2 (6 bases). V lost 1 base to trimming and J lost 7 bases, with 17 bases between them. Germline assignment: CDR1 DFQATT and CDR2 SNEGSKA (reference sequence). The CDR3 has 14 amino acids. The CDR3, as DNA: TGCAGTGCTAGAGGTAACCGGGAGACGGGGGAGCAGTACTTC. Translation gives CSARGNRETGEQYF.

The chain couples TRBV5-6 to TRBJ2-1; 11 bases map to TRBD2. Per germline, CDR1 SGHDT and CDR2 YYEEEE. The V segment lost 4 bases and the J segment 5 bases; nucleotides outside the gene matches: 8. CDR3 length: 16 amino acids. The CDR3 sequence: CASSLPGLAENNEQFF. The CDR3 DNA follows: TGTGCCAGCAGCCTCCCGGGACTAGCGGAAAACAATGAGCAGTTCTTC.

CDR3 sequence (DNA): TGTGCCAGCAGCTTACTGGCCTACAATGAGCAGTTCTTC. It codes for CASSLLAYNEQFF. The chain employs TRBV7-3 and TRBJ2-1; no clear D. Germline V gene lookup returns CDR1 SGHTA and CDR2 FQGTGA. CDR3 length equals 13 residues. Between the trimmed V and J ends, which lost 2 bases and 2 bases, there was a span of 4 bases. The variable domain in full, with the rest retrieved from reference TRBV7-3 and TRBJ2-1, is GAGVSQTPSNKVTEKGKYVELRCDPISGHTALYWYRQSLGQGPEFLIYFQGTGAADDSGLPNDRFFAVRPEGSVSTLKIQRTERGDSAVYLCASSLLAYNEQFFGPGTRLTVL.

A few counts support this clonotype. The rearrangement joins TRBV28 to TRBJ1-4; 7 positions match TRBD1. The CDR3 is 15 residues long. Per germline, CDR1 MDHEN and CDR2 SYDVKM. The J segment lost 5 bases and the V segment lost 2 bases, leaving 5 bases of the junction unmatched. The CDR3, as DNA: TGTGCCAGCAGTTTACTCGACAGGGCGAATGAAAAACTGTTTTTT. It encodes CASSLLDRANEKLFF.

Only a few counts were recorded for this clonotype. This sequence joins TRBV29-1 and TRBJ2-1; D uncertain. Germline CDR1 SQVTM, CDR2 ANQGSEA. The CDR3 runs 14 residues. V was cut by 4 bases and J by 3 bases, with 13 bases left in between. The CDR3 here is CSVGSPLLYNEQFF. CDR3 sequence (DNA): TGCAGCGTTGGATCCCCTCTCCTCTACAATGAGCAGTTCTTC.

This clonotype was observed a few times. The chain uses TRBV5-1 and TRBJ2-7; the D gene is possibly TRBD2 (5 bases). Germline CDR1 and CDR2: SGHRS and YFSETQ. Trimming took 4 bases from V and 3 from J, leaving 14 bases between them. The CDR3 is 14 residues long. CDR3 residues: CASSLLGTDYEQYF. DNA of the CDR3: TGCGCCAGCAGCCTACTAGGAACGGACTACGAGCAGTACTTC.

The genes are TRBV25-1 and TRBJ1-1; perhaps TRBD1 as D (5 bases). The V gene lost 4 bases and the J gene lost 3 bases, with 15 bases spanning the gap. The germline V gene has CDR1 MGHDK and CDR2 SYGVNS. CDR3 length: 15 amino acids. The CDR3 nucleotides are TGTGCCAGCAGTGTGTCGGGGCGGGGGTACACTGAAGCTTTCTTT. Protein sequence: CASSVSGRGYTEAFF.

In this sample, this clonotype turned up a few times. The chain links TRBV7-6 to TRBJ2-2; 8 nucleotides agree with TRBD2. V was pared by 0 bases and J by 4 bases, with 7 bases of the junction left unmatched. The CDR3 has 17 amino acids. Looked up from germline, CDR1 is SGHVS and CDR2 is FNYEAQ. The CDR3 DNA sequence: TGTGCCAGCAGCTTAGCTCCGGGAGGGCCTATCACCGGGGAGCTGTTTTTT. Translated: CASSLAPGGPITGELFF.

The V gene is TRBV23-1, the J gene TRBJ1-5, with D perhaps matching TRBD1 (5 bases). TRBV23-1 is known as an ORF, though its function is uncertain. The CDR3 covers 17 residues. Deletions cut 0 bases from V and 5 bases from J, with 17 bases between. CDR3 bases: TGCGCCAGCAGTCAATCGGAAGCGGGGGGGAGGCATCAGCCCCAGCATTTT. Protein sequence: CASSQSEAGGRHQPQHF.

The table lists this clonotype with a few counts. V gene TRBV4-1 combines with J gene TRBJ2-7; D tentatively fits TRBD1 or TRBD2 (6 bases each). The CDR3 has 15 residues. The germline gives CDR1 MGHRA, CDR2 YSYEKL. Trimming shortened V by 0 bases and J by 3 bases, and 12 bases separated the two germline ends. This chain's CDR3 is CASSQDWGALYEQYF. The CDR3 bases are TGCGCCAGCAGCCAAGATTGGGGGGCTCTCTACGAGCAGTACTTC.

As concerns this clonotype: A much larger clone is a single base away; this may be a read error. CDR3 sequence reads: CASSLALGFRQGYNEQLF. In DNA form, the CDR3 reads TGTGCCAGCAGCTTAGCGCTGGGTTTTCGACAGGGCTACAATGAGCAGCTCTTC. The chain employs TRBV7-2 and TRBJ2-1; 7 bases agree with TRBD1. The CDR3 runs to 18 residues. The germline gives CDR1 SGHTA, CDR2 FQGNSA.

The V and J genes are TRBV7-8 and TRBJ2-7; D gene unclear. Deletions cut 1 base from V and 2 bases from J, with 12 bases between. Germline CDR1 SGHVS, CDR2 FQNEAQ. This CDR3 spans 15 amino acids. Here the CDR3 DNA reads TGTGCCAGCAGCTTAGTACGGCCCCCTCCCTACGAGCAGTACTTC. Amino acid sequence: CASSLVRPPPYEQYF.

This chain links TRBV28 with TRBJ2-4, with D possibly matching TRBD1 (5 bases). CDR3 size: 13 residues. CDR1 MDHEN and CDR2 SYDVKM come from the germline V gene. V was clipped by 2 bases and J by 15 bases, with 17 bases between them. The DNA for the CDR3 is TGTGCCAGCAGTTTACTGCAGGGCAATTTTTTGTACTTC. It translates to CASSLLQGNFLYF.

CDR3 in DNA: TGCAGTGCTCAGGATAACTCCTACGAGCAGTACTTC. Translating gives CSAQDNSYEQYF. V and J are TRBV20-1 and TRBJ2-5; D is ambiguous. TRBJ2-7 explains the end of the DNA better; the J call may be wrong. This CDR3 contains 12 residues. The germline V gene encodes CDR1 DFQATT and CDR2 SNEGSKA (reference sequence).

This clonotype was picked up a small number of times. The rearrangement links TRBV20-1 to TRBJ2-3, with 8 positions matching TRBD2. V was pared by 0 bases and J by 2 bases, with 10 bases of the junction left unmatched. The CDR3 runs to 17 residues. Per germline, CDR1 DFQATT and CDR2 SNEGSKA (reference sequence). The CDR3 reads CSARDPLAGGPTDTQYF. The CDR3 region has the DNA TGCAGTGCTAGAGATCCCTTGGCGGGAGGCCCCACAGATACGCAGTATTTT.

The CDR3 loop is CASSAEGPLHTQYF. The CDR3, as DNA: TGCGCCAGCAGTGCCGAGGGGCCCTTGCATACGCAGTATTTT. This rearrangement joins TRBV5-1 to TRBJ2-3; D is tentatively TRBD1 or TRBD2 (5 bases each). The V end was cut by 5 bases, the J end by 7 bases, with 17 bases between. The CDR3 is 14 amino acids. Germline assignment: CDR1 SGHRS and CDR2 YFSETQ.

J is TRBJ2-1 and V is TRBV28; weak D call: TRBD2 (5 bases). There are 16 residues in the CDR3. Trimming pared 4 bases from V and 10 bases from J, leaving 23 bases between. Germline CDR1 and CDR2: MDHEN and SYDVKM. In DNA, the CDR3 is TGTGCCAGCAGTTCTTTTTCCTCCGCGGGTGGAACGGAGCAGTTCTTC. This gives the protein CASSSFSSAGGTEQFF.